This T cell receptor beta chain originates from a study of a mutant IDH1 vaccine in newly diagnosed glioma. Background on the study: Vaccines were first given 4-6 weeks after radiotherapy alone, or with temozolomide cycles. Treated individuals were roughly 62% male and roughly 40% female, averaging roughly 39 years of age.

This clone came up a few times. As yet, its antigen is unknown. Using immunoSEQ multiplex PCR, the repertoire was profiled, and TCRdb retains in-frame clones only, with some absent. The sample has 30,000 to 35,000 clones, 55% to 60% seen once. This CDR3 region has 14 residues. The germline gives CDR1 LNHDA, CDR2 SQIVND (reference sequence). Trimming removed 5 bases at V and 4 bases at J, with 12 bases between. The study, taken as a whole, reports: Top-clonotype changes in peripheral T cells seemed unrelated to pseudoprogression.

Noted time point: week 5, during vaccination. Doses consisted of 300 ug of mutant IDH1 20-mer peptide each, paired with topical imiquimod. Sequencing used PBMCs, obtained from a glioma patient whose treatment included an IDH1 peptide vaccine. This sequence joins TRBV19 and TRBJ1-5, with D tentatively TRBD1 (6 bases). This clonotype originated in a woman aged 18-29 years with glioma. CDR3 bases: TGTGCCAGTAGTCTAGGACAGTCAAATCAGCCCCAGCATTTT. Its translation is CASSLGQSNQPQHF.